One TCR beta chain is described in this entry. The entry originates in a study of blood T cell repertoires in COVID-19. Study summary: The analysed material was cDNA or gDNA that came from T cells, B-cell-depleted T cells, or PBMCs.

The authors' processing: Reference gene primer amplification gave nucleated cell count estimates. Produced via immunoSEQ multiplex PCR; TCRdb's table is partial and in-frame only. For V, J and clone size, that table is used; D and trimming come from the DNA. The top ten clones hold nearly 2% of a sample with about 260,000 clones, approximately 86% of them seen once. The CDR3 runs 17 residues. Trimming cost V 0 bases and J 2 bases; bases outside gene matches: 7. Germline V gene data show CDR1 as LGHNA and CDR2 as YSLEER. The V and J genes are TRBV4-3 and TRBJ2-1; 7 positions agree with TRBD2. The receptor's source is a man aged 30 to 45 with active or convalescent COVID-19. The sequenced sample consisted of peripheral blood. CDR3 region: CASSQDLMGGAYNEQFF. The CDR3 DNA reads TGCGCCAGCAGCCAAGATCTGATGGGGGGGGCCTACAATGAGCAGTTCTTC.